One and the same sample provided the 3 T cell receptor beta chains below, sequenced in a study of blood T cell repertoires in COVID-19. Method: immunoSEQ multiplex PCR; TCRdb's copy keeps in-frame clones and lacks some. Of around 43,000 clones in the sample, 70% to 85% were seen once. The sequencing input was peripheral blood. Receptors were obtained from an elderly woman with acute or convalescent COVID-19.

In its sample, this clone was seen once. The chain employs TRBV10-3 and TRBJ1-2; D possibly corresponds to TRBD1 (5 bases). This CDR3 spans 13 amino acids. CDR1 and CDR2 (germline): ENHRY, SYGVKD. V lost 0 bases and J 3 bases, leaving 5 bases between the germline ends. The CDR3, as DNA: TGTGCCATCAGTGAGTCGACAGACTATGGCTACACCTTC. This codes for CAISESTDYGYTF.

This clone came up once. The CDR3 here is CASSEGQGPYGYTF. Here the CDR3 DNA reads TGTGCCAGCAGTGAAGGACAGGGCCCCTATGGCTACACCTTC. The rearrangement uses TRBV28 and TRBJ1-2; TRBD1 matches 8 bases. This CDR3 spans 14 amino acids. Germline V lookup: CDR1 MDHEN, CDR2 SYDVKM. Trimming cost V 5 bases and J 4 bases; bases outside gene matches: 6.

Only a few counts were recorded for this clone. The V gene is TRBV27, the J gene TRBJ1-5; D remains ambiguous. CDR1 and CDR2 (germline): MNHEY, SMNVEV (reference sequence). The CDR3 length is 15 residues. The ends were cut back, 5 bases at V and 0 bases at J, with 11 bases in the middle. The CDR3, as DNA: TGTGCCAGCAGTCTCCCCCTCCCTAGCAATCAGCCCCAGCATTTT. This sequence encodes CASSLPLPSNQPQHF.